A single TCR beta chain is shown here with its context. Original analysis: Reference gene primer amplification in the assay estimated nucleated cell counts. Here immunoSEQ multiplex PCR was the method, and the copy in TCRdb shows in-frame clones only, minus some. V and J calls and clone size follow that table, whereas D and trimming were derived from the DNA. The sample includes a few hundred thousand clones, about 88% of them seen just once. CDR1 and CDR2 (germline): SQVTM, ANQGSEA. This CDR3 spans 14 amino acids. V shed 3 bases, J shed 7 bases, and the junction held 7 bases outside the gene matches. The sample comes from a study of blood T cell repertoires in COVID-19. For the study at large: Sources were T cells, B-cell-depleted T cells, or PBMCs; the material itself was cDNA or gDNA.

Sequencing used peripheral blood. This clonotype was obtained from a woman in her seventies with COVID-19, enrolled during active disease. The chain employs TRBV29-1 and TRBJ1-2; 11 bases agree with TRBD1. In DNA, the CDR3 is TGCAGCGTTGAGGGTTGGACAGGGGGCGGTGGCTACACCTTC. Amino acids: CSVEGWTGGGGYTF. The full variable domain, rest sourced from reference TRBV29-1 and TRBJ1-2, is SAVISQKPSRDICQRGTSLTIQCQVDSQVTMMFWYRQQPGQSLTLIATANQGSEATYESGFVIDKFPISRPNLTFSTLTVSNMSPEDSSIYLCSVEGWTGGGGYTFGSGTRLTVV.